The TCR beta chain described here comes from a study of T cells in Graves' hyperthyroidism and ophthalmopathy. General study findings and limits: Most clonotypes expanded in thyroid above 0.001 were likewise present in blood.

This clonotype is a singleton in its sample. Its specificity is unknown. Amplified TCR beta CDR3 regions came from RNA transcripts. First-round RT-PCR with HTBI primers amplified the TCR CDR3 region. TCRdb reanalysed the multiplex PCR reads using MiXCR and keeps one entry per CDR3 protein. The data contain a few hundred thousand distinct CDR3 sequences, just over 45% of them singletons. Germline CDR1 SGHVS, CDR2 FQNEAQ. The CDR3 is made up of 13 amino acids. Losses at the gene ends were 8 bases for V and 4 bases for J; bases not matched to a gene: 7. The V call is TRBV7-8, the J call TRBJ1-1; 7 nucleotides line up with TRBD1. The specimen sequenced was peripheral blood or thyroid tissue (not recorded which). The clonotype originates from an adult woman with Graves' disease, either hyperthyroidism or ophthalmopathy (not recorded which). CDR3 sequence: CASGRGGGTEAFF. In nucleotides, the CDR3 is TGTGCCAGCGGGCGAGGGGGCGGCACTGAAGCTTTCTTT.